These 23 T cell receptor beta chains were sequenced from one sample in a study of beta chain features in type 1 diabetes. Expressed TCRB transcripts were sequenced because the isolated RNA had all been reverse transcribed beforehand. Generated by immunoSEQ multiplex PCR, the TCRdb table keeps only in-frame clones and is missing some. The table shows approximately 250,000 clones, with 16% occurring only once. Findings of the study overall: Moderate but significant shortening of TCRB CDR3s was recorded in all four CD4+ subsets from Type 1 diabetes patients.

Antigen specificity for these receptors is unknown. Input material: naive CD4+ T cells from blood. The receptor set was obtained from a man aged 25-40 years with type 1 diabetes.

The chain couples TRBV27 to TRBJ1-2; TRBD1 matches 9 bases. This CDR3 contains 14 residues. Germline values: CDR1 MNHEY, CDR2 SMNVEV (reference sequence). The ends lost 8 bases at V and 2 bases at J; junction bases unmatched: 6. CDR3 bases: TGTGCCAGCGGTAGACAGGGGGTAAACTATGGCTACACCTTC. Protein: CASGRQGVNYGYTF.

This clone was observed a handful of times. The genes are TRBV28 and TRBJ2-4; D might be TRBD1 (5 bases). Trimming cost V 6 bases and J 8 bases, with 11 bases left between them. Germline CDR1 reads MDHEN; CDR2 reads SYDVKM. The CDR3 is 12 amino acids. The CDR3 protein is CASRAGMDIQYF. The DNA of the CDR3 is TGTGCCAGCAGGGCAGGGATGGACATTCAGTACTTC. Full variable domain (outside the CDR3, taken from reference TRBV28 and TRBJ2-4): DVKVTQSSRYLVKRTGEKVFLECVQDMDHENMFWYRQDPGLGLRLIYFSYDVKMKEKGDIPEGYSVSREKKERFSLILESASTNQTSMYLCASRAGMDIQYFGAGTRLSVL.

The chain recombines TRBV28 with TRBJ2-2, with D perhaps matching TRBD2 (6 bases). Germline assignment: CDR1 MDHEN and CDR2 SYDVKM. Trimming shortened V by 10 bases and J by 4 bases, and 13 bases separated the two germline ends. The length of the CDR3 is 13 residues. CDR3 region: CATSLASTGELFF. Here the CDR3 DNA reads TGTGCCACCTCCCTAGCGAGCACCGGGGAGCTGTTTTTT.

This clone appeared a few times. This chain links TRBV30 with TRBJ1-2; possibly TRBD1 for D (5 bases). Between the trimmed V and J ends, which lost 0 bases and 7 bases, there was a span of 12 bases. The germline V gene encodes CDR1 GTSNPN and CDR2 SVGIG (reference sequence). This CDR3 has 13 amino acids. For the CDR3, the DNA is TGTGCCTGGAGTGTGGGGGATTATGGTGGCTACACCTTC. Amino acid sequence: CAWSVGDYGGYTF. Full variable domain (remainder filled in from reference TRBV30 and TRBJ1-2): SQTIHQWPATLVQPVGSPLSLECTVEGTSNPNLYWYRQAAGRGLQLLFYSVGIGQISSEVPQNLSASRPQDRQFILSSKKLLLSDSGFYLCAWSVGDYGGYTFGSGTRLTVV.

The chain employs TRBV7-2 and TRBJ2-2; 8 nucleotides line up with TRBD2. This CDR3 is built from 14 residues. Trimming removed 5 bases from V and 5 bases from J; junction bases left unmatched: 4. Germline assignment: CDR1 SGHTA and CDR2 FQGNSA. CDR3 nucleotides: TGTGCCAGCAGCCAGAGACTAGCGACCGGGGAGCTGTTTTTT. Translating it yields CASSQRLATGELFF.

The sample holds a few counts of this clone. The CDR3 protein is CASSFGGSRETQYF. As DNA, the CDR3 is TGCGCCAGCAGCTTTGGCGGGAGTAGGGAGACCCAGTACTTC. This chain connects TRBV5-1 to TRBJ2-5, with 7 bases matching TRBD2. V dropped 2 bases and J dropped 5; count of bases not matched to a gene: 6. Germline V gives CDR1 SGHRS, CDR2 YFSETQ. There are 14 residues in the CDR3.

This clone was seen a few times. The V and J genes are TRBV5-4 and TRBJ2-1; 14 bases match TRBD2. The CDR3 length is 16 residues. After removal of 4 bases from V and 9 bases from J, the junction contained 9 bases not matched to a gene. The germline V gene has CDR1 SGHNT and CDR2 YYREEE (reference sequence). CDR3 in DNA: TGTGCCAGCAGCCAAGCGACTAGCGGGAGGGCGGGTGAGCAGTTCTTC. It is translated as CASSQATSGRAGEQFF.

The chain joins TRBV12-5 to TRBJ2-3; TRBD1 is a possible D gene (5 bases). Germline V gene lookup returns CDR1 LGHNT and CDR2 FRNRAP. The V gene lost 4 bases and the J gene lost 1 base, with 18 bases spanning the gap. The CDR3 sequence is 17 residues long. For the CDR3, the DNA is TGTGCTAGTGGTTCACGCGACAGTCTCAGTGGCACAGATACGCAGTATTTT. Translated: CASGSRDSLSGTDTQYF.

V usage is TRBV7-2 and J usage is TRBJ2-5; D not resolved. Between the trimmed V and J ends, which lost 6 bases and 5 bases, there was a span of 10 bases. The CDR3 spans 12 residues. Germline lookup yields CDR1 SGHTA and CDR2 FQGNSA. CDR3 DNA sequence: TGTGCCAGCAGAGACCTCGGGGAGACCCAGTACTTC. Amino acid sequence: CASRDLGETQYF.

This clone was seen once. The chain has TRBV5-1 and TRBJ2-7; TRBD2 matches at 8 bases. The germline V gene has CDR1 SGHRS and CDR2 YFSETQ. The CDR3 covers 14 residues. Unmatched junction bases numbered 6, after V lost 4 bases and J lost 3 bases. The CDR3 DNA reads TGCGCCAGCAGCCGGGAGGGGTTGAGCTACGAGCAGTACTTC. The encoded protein is CASSREGLSYEQYF.

The chain recombines TRBV18 with TRBJ1-5; the match to TRBD1 covers 10 bases. Trimming removed 5 bases from V and 2 bases from J; junction bases left unmatched: 3. CDR1 and CDR2 from the germline V gene are KGHSH and LQKENI. CDR3 length: 15 amino acids. CDR3 sequence (DNA): TGTGCCAGCTCAGACGGGACAGGGGGCAATCAGCCCCAGCATTTT. Protein sequence: CASSDGTGGNQPQHF.

This clone was recorded a few times. The rearrangement links TRBV29-1 to TRBJ1-1, with D tentatively TRBD1 (5 bases). V lost 4 bases and J lost 0, with 9 bases in between. From germline, CDR1 is SQVTM and CDR2 ANQGSEA. The CDR3 has 13 residues. CDR3 region: CSVARGMNTEAFF. The DNA for the CDR3 is TGCAGCGTTGCACGGGGGATGAACACTGAAGCTTTCTTT.

The chain joins TRBV9 to TRBJ2-1; 8 bases map to TRBD2. The CDR3 sequence is 15 residues long. The junction had 10 bases not matched to a gene; V was cut back by 4 bases and J by 7 bases. Germline assignment: CDR1 SGDLS and CDR2 YYNGEE. The chain's CDR3 is CASSPRREAGNEQFF. CDR3 sequence (DNA): TGTGCCAGCAGCCCTCGGCGGGAGGCGGGGAATGAGCAGTTCTTC.

CDR3 loop: CASSSLGSAGELFF. CDR3 coding DNA: TGTGCCAGCAGTTCTCTCGGTAGTGCCGGGGAGCTGTTTTTT. The J gene is TRBJ2-2, the V gene TRBV6-6; D gene ambiguous. CDR1 MNHNY and CDR2 SVGAGI come from the germline V gene (reference sequence). V was pared by 4 bases and J by 6 bases, with 12 bases between. This CDR3 region has 14 residues.

The CDR3 DNA sequence: TGTGCCAGCAGCGTAGCGCTAGCCAGCACCGGGGAGCTGTTTTTT. It specifies CASSVALASTGELFF. This rearrangement joins TRBV9 to TRBJ2-2; D might be TRBD2 (5 bases). Germline V gene lookup returns CDR1 SGDLS and CDR2 YYNGEE. The germline V and J ends were trimmed by 0 bases and 4 bases, with 10 bases remaining between them. The CDR3 sequence is 15 residues long.

This clone was counted a few times. The chain uses TRBV4-1 and TRBJ2-2; no clear D gene. The CDR3 has 13 residues. Looked up from germline, CDR1 is MGHRA and CDR2 is YSYEKL. V was clipped by 2 bases and J by 5 bases, with 6 bases between them. The CDR3 is CASSQLGTGELFF. The DNA of the CDR3 is TGCGCCAGCAGCCAACTAGGTACCGGGGAGCTGTTTTTT.

The chain couples TRBV19 to TRBJ1-2; no reliable D call. V shed 3 bases and J shed 1 base, with 6 bases lying between them. Germline assignment: CDR1 LNHDA and CDR2 SQIVND (reference sequence). The CDR3 sequence is 13 residues long. CDR3 in DNA: TGTGCCAGTAGTATTGGGCTTAACTATGGCTACACCTTC. Protein product: CASSIGLNYGYTF.

In its sample, this clone was seen a few times. This chain connects TRBV28 to TRBJ1-5; D is uncertain. The ends were cut back, 7 bases at V and 9 bases at J, with 13 bases in the middle. The CDR3 loop spans 12 amino acids. Germline values: CDR1 MDHEN, CDR2 SYDVKM. CDR3 loop: CASTPQAGPQHF. The CDR3 nucleotides read TGTGCCAGCACGCCCCAGGCAGGGCCCCAGCATTTT.

In its sample, this clone was seen a few times. V and J are TRBV28 and TRBJ2-1; tentative D call: TRBD2 (6 bases). Between the trimmed V and J ends, which lost 2 bases and 0 bases, there was a span of 14 bases. CDR3 length: 17 amino acids. Per germline, CDR1 MDHEN and CDR2 SYDVKM. CDR3 loop: CASSLMEGSSSYNEQFF. The CDR3 nucleotides read TGTGCCAGCAGTTTAATGGAGGGGTCGAGCTCCTACAATGAGCAGTTCTTC.

V usage is TRBV30 and J usage is TRBJ2-1, with 11 nucleotides matching TRBD2. There are 14 residues in the CDR3. Unmatched junction bases numbered 4, after V lost 1 base and J lost 8 bases. Germline-derived CDR1 and CDR2 are GTSNPN and SVGIG (reference sequence). The CDR3 bases are TGTGCCTGGAGTGGGCTAGCGGGAGGACATGAGCAGTTCTTC. As protein: CAWSGLAGGHEQFF.

This clone was detected only a few times. This chain links TRBV11-2 with TRBJ2-6, with a possible D match to TRBD2 (6 bases). The CDR3 has 19 residues. Germline V gene lookup returns CDR1 SGHAT and CDR2 FQNNGV. The ends were cut back, 2 bases at V and 0 bases at J, with 17 bases in the middle. The CDR3 sequence: CASSLRVSSGPSGANVLTF. The CDR3 coding sequence is TGTGCCAGCAGCTTAAGAGTTAGTAGCGGTCCCTCTGGGGCCAACGTCCTGACTTTC.

The DNA for the CDR3 is TGTGCCAGCAGCTCACAGGGTAATGGTTTGAGTGGCTACACCTTC. It yields the protein CASSSQGNGLSGYTF. The rearrangement joins TRBV7-2 to TRBJ1-2; tentatively, D is TRBD1 (6 bases). Germline V gene data show CDR1 as SGHTA and CDR2 as FQGNSA. The CDR3 has 15 residues. V was trimmed by 4 bases and J by 7 bases, leaving 19 bases between them.

Only a few counts were recorded for this clone. This rearrangement joins TRBV5-1 to TRBJ2-3; D is perhaps TRBD1 (5 bases). Germline V gives CDR1 SGHRS, CDR2 YFSETQ. Between the trimmed V and J ends, which lost 1 base and 5 bases, there was a span of 14 bases. CDR3 length equals 15 residues. CDR3 protein: CASSLLGRAGDTQYF. The CDR3 nucleotides are TGCGCCAGCAGCTTGCTCGGCAGGGCTGGAGATACGCAGTATTTT.